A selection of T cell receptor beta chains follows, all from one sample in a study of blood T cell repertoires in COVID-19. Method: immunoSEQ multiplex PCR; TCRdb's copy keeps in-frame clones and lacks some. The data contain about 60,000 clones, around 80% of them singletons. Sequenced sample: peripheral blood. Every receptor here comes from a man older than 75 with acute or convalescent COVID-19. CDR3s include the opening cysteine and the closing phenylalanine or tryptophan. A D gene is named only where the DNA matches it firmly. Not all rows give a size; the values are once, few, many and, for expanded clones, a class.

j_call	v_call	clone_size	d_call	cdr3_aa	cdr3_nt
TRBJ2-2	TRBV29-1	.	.	CSVGKGSGELFF	TGCAGCGTTGGTAAGGGGTCCGGGGAGCTGTTTTTT
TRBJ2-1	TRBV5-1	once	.	CASSLRTSSYNEQFF	TGCGCCAGCAGCTTGAGAACTAGCTCCTACAATGAGCAGTTCTTC
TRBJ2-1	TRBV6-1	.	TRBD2	CASRERLAGFYNEQFF	TGTGCCAGCAGGGAAAGACTAGCGGGATTCTACAATGAGCAGTTCTTC
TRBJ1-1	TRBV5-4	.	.	CASRPQGNTEAFF	TGTGCCAGCAGACCTCAGGGAAACACTGAAGCTTTCTTT
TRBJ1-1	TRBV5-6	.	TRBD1	CASSPIPETGGRAFF	TGTGCCAGCAGCCCCATCCCGGAGACAGGGGGCCGAGCTTTCTTT
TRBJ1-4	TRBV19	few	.	CASSPAVEKLFF	TGTGCCAGTAGTCCTGCGGTCGAAAAACTGTTTTTT
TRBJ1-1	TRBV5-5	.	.	CASSTRGGADGTEAFF	TGTGCCAGCAGCACTAGAGGGGGGGCCGATGGCACTGAAGCTTTCTTT
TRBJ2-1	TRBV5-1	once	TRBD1	CASSRLRGRRDEQFF	TGCGCCAGCAGCCGGCTCAGGGGGCGCCGGGATGAGCAGTTCTTC
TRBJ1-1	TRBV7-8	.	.	CASSSSLNTEAFF	TGTGCCAGCAGCAGCTCACTAAACACTGAAGCTTTCTTT
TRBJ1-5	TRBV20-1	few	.	CSARFQQPQHF	TGCAGTGCTAGGTTTCAGCAGCCCCAGCATTTT
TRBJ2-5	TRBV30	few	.	CAWTLGEGTQYF	TGTGCCTGGACTCTTGGAGAGGGGACCCAGTACTTC
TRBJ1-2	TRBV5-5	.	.	CASSRGSLEGYTF	TGTGCCAGCAGCCGAGGCAGTTTAGAGGGCTACACCTTC
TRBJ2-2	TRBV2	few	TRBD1	CASSGDRGPAGELFF	TGTGCCAGCAGTGGTGACAGGGGGCCCGCCGGGGAGCTGTTTTTT
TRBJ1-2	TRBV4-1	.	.	CASSQDMGGNNYGYTF	TGCGCCAGCAGCCAAGATATGGGGGGAAATAACTATGGCTACACCTTC
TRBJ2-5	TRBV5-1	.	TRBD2	CASSAYLAGRVETQYF	TGCGCCAGCAGCGCCTACCTAGCGGGGAGGGTTGAGACCCAGTACTTC
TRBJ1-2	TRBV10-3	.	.	CATSEQVALSGYTF	TGTGCCACAAGTGAACAGGTAGCTCTCTCCGGCTACACCTTC
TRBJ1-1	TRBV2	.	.	CASSEAARNTEAFF	TGTGCCAGCAGTGAAGCTGCCAGGAACACTGAAGCTTTCTTT
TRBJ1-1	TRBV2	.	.	CASSEGGTTEAFF	TGTGCCAGCAGTGAGGGGGGAACCACTGAAGCTTTCTTT
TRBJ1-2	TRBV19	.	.	CASSITGTRTAYGYTF	TGTGCCAGTAGTATTACCGGGACACGGACGGCCTATGGCTACACCTTC
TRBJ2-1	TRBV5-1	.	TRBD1	CASSLRGQDGGEQFF	TGCGCCAGCAGCTTGCGGGGACAGGACGGGGGTGAGCAGTTCTTC
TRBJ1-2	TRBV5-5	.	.	CASSLLLGGDYTF	TGTGCCAGCAGCTTGTTGTTGGGGGGAGACTACACCTTC
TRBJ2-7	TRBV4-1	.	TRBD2	CASSQGVAGGIRNEQYF	TGCGCCAGCAGCCAAGGAGTAGCGGGGGGAATAAGGAACGAGCAGTACTTC
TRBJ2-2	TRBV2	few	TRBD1	CASRGQMNTGELFF	TGTGCCAGCAGGGGACAGATGAACACCGGGGAGCTGTTTTTT
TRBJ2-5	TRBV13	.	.	CASSLRSGYQETQYF	TGTGCCAGCAGCTTACGGAGCGGTTACCAAGAGACCCAGTACTTC
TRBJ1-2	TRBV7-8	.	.	CASSSLRGSISYGYTF	TGTGCCAGCAGCTCCCTGAGAGGTTCCATTAGCTATGGCTACACCTTC
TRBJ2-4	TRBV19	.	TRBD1	CASRDGQGAKNIQYF	TGTGCCAGTAGAGACGGACAGGGAGCCAAAAACATTCAGTACTTC
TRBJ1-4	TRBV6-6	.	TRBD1	CASSLTGGINEKLFF	TGTGCCAGCAGTCTAACAGGGGGGATTAATGAAAAACTGTTTTTT
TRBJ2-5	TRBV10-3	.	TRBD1	CAISEVGGEETQYF	TGTGCCATCAGTGAGGTAGGGGGCGAAGAGACCCAGTACTTC
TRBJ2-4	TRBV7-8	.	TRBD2	CASSLAGLQNIQYF	TGTGCCAGCAGCTTAGCGGGACTACAAAACATTCAGTACTTC
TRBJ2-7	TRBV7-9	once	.	CASSPGYFNYEQYF	TGTGCCAGCAGCCCAGGGTACTTTAACTACGAGCAGTACTTC
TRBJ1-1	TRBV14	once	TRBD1	CASSPRTGGYEAFF	TGTGCCAGCAGCCCTCGGACAGGGGGTTACGAAGCTTTCTTT
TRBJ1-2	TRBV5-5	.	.	CASSLNPVPEVVSSYGYTF	TGTGCCAGCAGCTTGAACCCCGTCCCAGAGGTGGTCTCTTCTTATGGCTACACCTTC
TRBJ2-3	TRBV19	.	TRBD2	CASSIAGGFADTQYF	TGTGCCAGTAGTATAGCGGGAGGTTTCGCAGATACGCAGTATTTT
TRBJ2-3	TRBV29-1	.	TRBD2	CSVNLAGRPDTQYF	TGCAGCGTTAACCTAGCGGGACGTCCAGATACGCAGTATTTT
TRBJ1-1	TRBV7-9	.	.	CASSLIAGTEAFF	TGTGCCAGCAGCTTAATAGCGGGCACTGAAGCTTTCTTT
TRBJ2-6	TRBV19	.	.	CASSIRGNGANVLTF	TGTGCCAGTAGTATACGGGGGAATGGGGCCAACGTCCTGACTTTC
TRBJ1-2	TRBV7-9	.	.	CASSLQGFNYGYTF	TGTGCCAGCAGCCTACAGGGATTTAACTATGGCTACACCTTC
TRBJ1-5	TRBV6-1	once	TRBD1	CASSEAIGTGLRPQHF	TGTGCCAGCAGTGAAGCAATAGGGACAGGGCTACGGCCCCAGCATTTT
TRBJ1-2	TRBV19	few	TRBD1	CASSGTGLDGYTF	TGTGCCAGTAGCGGGACAGGCCTTGATGGCTACACCTTC
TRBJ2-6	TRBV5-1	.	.	CASSFTTSGANVLTF	TGCGCCAGCAGCTTCACGACTTCTGGGGCCAACGTCCTGACTTTC
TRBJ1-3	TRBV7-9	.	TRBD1	CASSLSWTGVKGSGNTIYF	TGTGCCAGCAGCTTATCCTGGACAGGGGTTAAGGGGTCTGGAAACACCATATATTTT
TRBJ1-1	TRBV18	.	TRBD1	CASRGQGMNTEAFF	TGTGCCAGCCGGGGACAGGGGATGAACACTGAAGCTTTCTTT
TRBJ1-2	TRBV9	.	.	CASSVGPWEGLRYGYTF	TGTGCCAGCAGCGTAGGGCCTTGGGAGGGGCTGAGATATGGCTACACCTTC
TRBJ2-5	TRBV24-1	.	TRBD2	CATSDGGTSGQETQYF	TGTGCCACCAGTGATGGTGGGACTAGCGGGCAAGAGACCCAGTACTTC
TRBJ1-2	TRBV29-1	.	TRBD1	CSVEDWETGNYYGYTF	TGCAGCGTTGAAGATTGGGAGACAGGGAACTACTATGGCTACACCTTC
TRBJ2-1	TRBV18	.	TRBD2	CASSPRASGTLSSYNEQFF	TGTGCCAGCTCACCAAGGGCTAGCGGGACCCTTAGCTCCTACAATGAGCAGTTCTTC
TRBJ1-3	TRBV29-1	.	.	CSVGQSSGNTIYF	TGCAGCGTAGGACAGAGCTCTGGAAACACCATATATTTT
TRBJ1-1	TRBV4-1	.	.	CASSQEVAGGRVRNTEAFF	TGCGCCAGCAGCCAAGAAGTGGCCGGGGGTCGGGTAAGGAACACTGAAGCTTTCTTT
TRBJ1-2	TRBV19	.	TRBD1	CASSEMSFLTGDGYTF	TGTGCCAGTAGTGAAATGAGTTTTTTGACAGGGGATGGCTACACCTTC
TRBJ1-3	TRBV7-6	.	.	CASSLAWSGTGNTIYF	TGTGCCAGCAGCCTCGCTTGGTCGGGTACTGGAAACACCATATATTTT
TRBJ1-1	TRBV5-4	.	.	CASSSKKESDTEAFF	TGTGCCAGCAGCTCAAAGAAGGAGTCGGACACTGAAGCTTTCTTT
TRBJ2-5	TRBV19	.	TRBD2	CASSMTSGSETQYF	TGTGCCAGTAGTATGACCAGCGGGAGTGAGACCCAGTACTTC
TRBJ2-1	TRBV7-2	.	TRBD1	CASGRQGVYNEQFF	TGTGCCAGCGGCCGGCAGGGGGTTTACAATGAGCAGTTCTTC
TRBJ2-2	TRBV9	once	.	CASSVGVNTHHQLFF	TGTGCCAGCAGCGTAGGAGTCAATACCCACCACCAGCTGTTTTTT
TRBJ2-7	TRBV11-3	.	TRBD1	CASSTGQGSYEQYF	TGTGCCAGCAGCACAGGACAGGGATCGTACGAGCAGTACTTC